The sequence of this T cell receptor beta chain was determined in a study of blood T cell repertoires in COVID-19. The wider study: Samples of COVID-19 (acute and convalescent) were obtained from the United States, Italy and Spain. T cells, B-cell-depleted T cells, or PBMCs supplied cDNA or gDNA.

Authors' data handling: Reference gene primer amplification in the assay estimated nucleated cell counts. Only in-frame clones appear in the TCRdb table, and some are missing; sequencing was by immunoSEQ multiplex PCR. That table gives V, J and clone size, and the DNA gave D and trimming. The sample lists approximately 54,000 clones; 81% were seen once. The germline CDR1 and CDR2 sequences are MGHRA and YSYEKL. Trimming removed 1 base from V and 2 bases from J, with 20 bases in between. This CDR3 is 18 amino acids long. Sequences were obtained from peripheral blood. The chain recombines TRBV4-1 with TRBJ1-1; D may be TRBD1 (5 bases). This TCR was sampled from a woman aged 55-69 years with acute or convalescent COVID-19. The CDR3 is CASSQATGYYLINTEAFF. CDR3 bases: TGCGCCAGCAGCCAAGCAACAGGCTACTACCTCATCAACACTGAAGCTTTCTTT.